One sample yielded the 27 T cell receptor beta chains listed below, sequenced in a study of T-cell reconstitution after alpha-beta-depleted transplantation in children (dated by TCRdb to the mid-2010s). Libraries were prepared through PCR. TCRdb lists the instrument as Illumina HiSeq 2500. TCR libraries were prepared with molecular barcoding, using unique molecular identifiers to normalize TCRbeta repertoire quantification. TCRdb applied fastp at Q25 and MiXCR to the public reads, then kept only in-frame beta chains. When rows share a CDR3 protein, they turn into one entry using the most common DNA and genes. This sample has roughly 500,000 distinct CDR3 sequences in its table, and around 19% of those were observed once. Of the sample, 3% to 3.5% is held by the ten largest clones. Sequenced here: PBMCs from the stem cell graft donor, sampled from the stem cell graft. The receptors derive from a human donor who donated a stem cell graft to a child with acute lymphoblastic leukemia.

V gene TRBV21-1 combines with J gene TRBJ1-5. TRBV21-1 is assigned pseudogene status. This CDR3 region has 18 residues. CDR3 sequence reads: CASSKDADRGGRNQPQHF. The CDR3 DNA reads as TGTGCCAGCAGCAAAGACGCGGATAGGGGAGGGCGAAATCAGCCCCAGCATTTT.

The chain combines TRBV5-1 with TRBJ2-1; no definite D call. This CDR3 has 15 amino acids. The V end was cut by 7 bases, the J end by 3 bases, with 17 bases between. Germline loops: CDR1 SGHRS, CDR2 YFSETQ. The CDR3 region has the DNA TGCGCCAGCGATTACCATATCAAGGGCTACAATGAGCAGTTCTTC. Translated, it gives CASDYHIKGYNEQFF.

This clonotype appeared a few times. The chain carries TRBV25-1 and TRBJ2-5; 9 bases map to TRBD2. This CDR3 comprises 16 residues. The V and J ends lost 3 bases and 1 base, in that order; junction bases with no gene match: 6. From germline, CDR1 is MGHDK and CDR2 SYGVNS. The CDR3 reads CASSDVLAGLQETQYF. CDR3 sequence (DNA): TGTGCCAGCAGTGATGTCCTAGCGGGACTCCAAGAGACCCAGTACTTC.

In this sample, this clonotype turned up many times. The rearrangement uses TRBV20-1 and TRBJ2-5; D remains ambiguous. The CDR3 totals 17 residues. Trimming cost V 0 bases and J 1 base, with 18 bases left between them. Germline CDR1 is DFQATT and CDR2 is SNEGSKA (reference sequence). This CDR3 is CSARDDHSSASQETQYF. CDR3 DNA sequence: TGCAGTGCTAGAGATGACCATAGTTCGGCTAGCCAAGAGACCCAGTACTTC.

The CDR3 reads CASSLNGGGEQYF. The CDR3 coding sequence is TGTGCCAGCAGTTTAAATGGGGGGGGCGAGCAGTACTTC. This rearrangement joins TRBV27 to TRBJ2-7; 7 nucleotides line up with TRBD2. This CDR3 contains 13 residues. With 2 bases clipped from V and 6 bases from J, the junction kept 4 bases outside the gene matches. In germline, CDR1 is MNHEY, CDR2 SMNVEV (reference sequence).

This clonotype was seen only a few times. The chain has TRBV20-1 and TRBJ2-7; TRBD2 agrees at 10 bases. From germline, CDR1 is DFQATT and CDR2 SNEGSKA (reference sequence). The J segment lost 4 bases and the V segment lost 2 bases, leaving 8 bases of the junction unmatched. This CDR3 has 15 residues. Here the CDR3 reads CSARPLAGVAYEQYF. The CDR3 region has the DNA TGCAGTGCTAGACCCCTAGCGGGAGTTGCGTACGAGCAGTACTTC.

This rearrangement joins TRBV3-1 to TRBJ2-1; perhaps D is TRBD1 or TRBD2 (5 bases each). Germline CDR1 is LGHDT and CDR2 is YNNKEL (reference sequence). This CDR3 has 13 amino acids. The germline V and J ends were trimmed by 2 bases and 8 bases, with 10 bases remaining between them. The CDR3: CASSQSGPDEQFF. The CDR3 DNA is TGTGCCAGCAGCCAATCGGGACCCGATGAGCAGTTCTTC.

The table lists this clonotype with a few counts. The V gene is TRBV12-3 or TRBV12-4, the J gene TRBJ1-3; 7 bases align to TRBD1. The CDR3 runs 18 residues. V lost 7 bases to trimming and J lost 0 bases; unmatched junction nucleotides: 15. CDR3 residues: CASTLGQKSPYSGNTIYF. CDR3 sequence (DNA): TGTGCCAGCACCCTGGGACAGAAGTCCCCTTACTCTGGAAACACCATATATTTT.

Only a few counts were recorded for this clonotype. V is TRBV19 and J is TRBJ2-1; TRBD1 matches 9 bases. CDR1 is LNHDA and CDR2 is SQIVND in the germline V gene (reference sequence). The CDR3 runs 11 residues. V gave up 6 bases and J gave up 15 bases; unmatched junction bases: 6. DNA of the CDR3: TGTGCCAGTAGCTTAGGGACAGGGAGGTTCTTC. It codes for CASSLGTGRFF. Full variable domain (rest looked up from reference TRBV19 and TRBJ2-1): DGGITQSPKYLFRKEGQNVTLSCEQNLNHDAMYWYRQDPGQGLRLIYYSQIVNDFQKGDIAEGYSVSREKKESFPLTVTSAQKNPTAFYLCASSLGTGRFFGPGTRLTVL.

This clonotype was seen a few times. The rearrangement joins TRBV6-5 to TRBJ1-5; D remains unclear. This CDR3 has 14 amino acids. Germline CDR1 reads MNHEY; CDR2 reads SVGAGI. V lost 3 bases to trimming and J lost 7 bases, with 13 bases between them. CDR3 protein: CASSYSGIYQPQHF. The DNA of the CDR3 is TGTGCCAGCAGTTATTCGGGTATTTACCAGCCCCAGCATTTT.

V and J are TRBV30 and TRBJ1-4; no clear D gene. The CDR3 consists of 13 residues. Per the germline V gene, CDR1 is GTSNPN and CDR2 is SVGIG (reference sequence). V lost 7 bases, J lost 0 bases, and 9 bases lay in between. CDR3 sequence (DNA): TGTGCCTTCACCAGAGCAACTAATGAAAAACTGTTTTTT. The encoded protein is CAFTRATNEKLFF.

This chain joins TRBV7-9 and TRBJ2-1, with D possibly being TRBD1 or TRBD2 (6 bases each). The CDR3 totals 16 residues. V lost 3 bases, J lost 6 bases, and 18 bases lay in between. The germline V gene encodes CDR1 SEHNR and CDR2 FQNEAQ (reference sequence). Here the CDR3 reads CASSFSVRGPINEQFF. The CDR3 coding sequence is TGTGCCAGCAGCTTCTCGGTCCGGGGGCCCATCAATGAGCAGTTCTTC.

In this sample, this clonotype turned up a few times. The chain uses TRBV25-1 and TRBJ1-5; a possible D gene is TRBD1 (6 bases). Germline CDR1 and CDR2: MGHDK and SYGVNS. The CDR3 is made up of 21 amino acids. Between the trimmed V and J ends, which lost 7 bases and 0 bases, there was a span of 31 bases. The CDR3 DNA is TGTGCCAGCACCCAAAGGGGGGTCGGCTCCACTCGTTCAGATAGCAATCAGCCCCAGCATTTT. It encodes CASTQRGVGSTRSDSNQPQHF. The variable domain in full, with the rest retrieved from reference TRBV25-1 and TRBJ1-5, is EADIYQTPRYLVIGTGKKITLECSQTMGHDKMYWYQQDPGMELHLIHYSYGVNSTEKGDLSSESTVSRIRTEHFPLTLESARPSHTSQYLCASTQRGVGSTRSDSNQPQHFGDGTRLSIL.

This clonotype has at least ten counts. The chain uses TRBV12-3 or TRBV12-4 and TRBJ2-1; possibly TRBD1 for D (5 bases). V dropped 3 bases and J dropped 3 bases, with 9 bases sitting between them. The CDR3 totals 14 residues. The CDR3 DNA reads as TGTGCCAGCAGTTTCTGGACAAACTACAATGAGCAGTTCTTC. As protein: CASSFWTNYNEQFF.

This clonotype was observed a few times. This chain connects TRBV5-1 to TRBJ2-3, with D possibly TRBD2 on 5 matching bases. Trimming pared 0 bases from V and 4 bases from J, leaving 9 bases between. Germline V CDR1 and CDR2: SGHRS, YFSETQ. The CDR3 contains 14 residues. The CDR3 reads CASSLGIGADTQYF. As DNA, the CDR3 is TGCGCCAGCAGCTTGGGGATCGGGGCAGATACGCAGTATTTT. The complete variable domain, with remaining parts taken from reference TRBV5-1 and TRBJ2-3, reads KAGVTQTPRYLIKTRGQQVTLSCSPISGHRSVSWYQQTPGQGLQFLFEYFSETQRNKGNFPGRFSGRQFSNSRSEMNVSTLELGDSALYLCASSLGIGADTQYFGPGTRLTVL.

CDR3 in DNA: TGTGCCAGCAGTTCGACAGGGTTGACGAGCAATCAGCCCCAGCATTTT. Translation gives CASSSTGLTSNQPQHF. The rearrangement joins TRBV6-5 to TRBJ1-5; 7 positions agree with TRBD1. Germline-derived CDR1 and CDR2 are MNHEY and SVGAGI. CDR3 length: 16 residues. V gave up 4 bases and J gave up 1 base; unmatched junction bases: 7.

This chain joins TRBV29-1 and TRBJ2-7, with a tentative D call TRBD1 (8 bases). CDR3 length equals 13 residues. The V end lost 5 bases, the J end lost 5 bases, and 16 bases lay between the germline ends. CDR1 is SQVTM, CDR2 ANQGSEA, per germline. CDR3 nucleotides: TGCAGCGTTCTCAGACAGGGGAGGGACGAGCAGTACTTC. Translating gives CSVLRQGRDEQYF.

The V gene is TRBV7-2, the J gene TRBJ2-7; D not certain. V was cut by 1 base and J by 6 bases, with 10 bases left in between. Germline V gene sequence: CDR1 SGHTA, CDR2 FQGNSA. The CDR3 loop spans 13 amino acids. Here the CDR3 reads CASSLGVITEQYF. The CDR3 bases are TGTGCCAGCAGCTTAGGGGTCATAACCGAGCAGTACTTC.

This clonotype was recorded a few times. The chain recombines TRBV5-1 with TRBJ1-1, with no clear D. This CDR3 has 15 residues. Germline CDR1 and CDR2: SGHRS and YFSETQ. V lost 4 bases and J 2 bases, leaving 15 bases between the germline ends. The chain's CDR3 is CASSMTREGNTEAFF. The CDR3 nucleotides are TGCGCCAGCAGCATGACAAGGGAAGGAAACACTGAAGCTTTCTTT.

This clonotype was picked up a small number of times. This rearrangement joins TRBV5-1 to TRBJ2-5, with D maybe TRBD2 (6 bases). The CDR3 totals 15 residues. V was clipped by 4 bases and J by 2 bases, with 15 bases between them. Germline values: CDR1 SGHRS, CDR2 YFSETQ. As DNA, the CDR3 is TGCGCCAGCAGCCCCCGCGGGACTTCACAAGAGACCCAGTACTTC. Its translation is CASSPRGTSQETQYF.

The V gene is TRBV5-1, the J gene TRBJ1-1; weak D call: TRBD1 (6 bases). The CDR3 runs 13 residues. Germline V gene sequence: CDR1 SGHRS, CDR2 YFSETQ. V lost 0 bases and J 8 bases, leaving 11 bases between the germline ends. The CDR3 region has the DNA TGCGCCAGCAGCTTGGATATAGGGGGGGAAGCTTTCTTT. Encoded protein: CASSLDIGGEAFF. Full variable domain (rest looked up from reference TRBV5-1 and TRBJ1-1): KAGVTQTPRYLIKTRGQQVTLSCSPISGHRSVSWYQQTPGQGLQFLFEYFSETQRNKGNFPGRFSGRQFSNSRSEMNVSTLELGDSALYLCASSLDIGGEAFFGQGTRLTVV.

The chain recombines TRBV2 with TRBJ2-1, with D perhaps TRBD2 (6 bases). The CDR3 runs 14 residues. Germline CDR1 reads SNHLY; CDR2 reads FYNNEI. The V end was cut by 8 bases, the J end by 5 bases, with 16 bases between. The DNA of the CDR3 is TGTGCCAGCCACGCGGGACTCAGCCACAATGAGCAGTTCTTC. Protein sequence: CASHAGLSHNEQFF.

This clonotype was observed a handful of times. The CDR3 loop reads CASSQVVAVTVYEQYF. The DNA for the CDR3 is TGCGCCAGCAGCCAAGTCGTAGCGGTCACGGTCTACGAGCAGTACTTC. The V gene is TRBV4-1, the J gene TRBJ2-7, with D possibly being TRBD2 (6 bases). The CDR3 loop spans 16 amino acids. The V and J ends lost 1 base and 3 bases respectively, with 16 bases between them. Looked up from germline, CDR1 is MGHRA and CDR2 is YSYEKL.

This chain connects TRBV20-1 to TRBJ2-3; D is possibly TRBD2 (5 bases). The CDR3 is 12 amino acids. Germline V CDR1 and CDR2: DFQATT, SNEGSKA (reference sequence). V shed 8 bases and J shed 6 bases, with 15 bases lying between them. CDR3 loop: CSSFMGSDTQYF. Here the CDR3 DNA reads TGCAGTTCCTTTATGGGGAGTGATACGCAGTATTTT.

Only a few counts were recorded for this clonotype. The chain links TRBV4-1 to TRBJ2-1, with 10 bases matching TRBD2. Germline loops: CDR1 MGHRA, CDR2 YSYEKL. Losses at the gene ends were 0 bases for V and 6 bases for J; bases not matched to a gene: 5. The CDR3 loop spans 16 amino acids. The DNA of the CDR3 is TGCGCCAGCAGCCAAGAAGCTAGCGGGAGTAGCAATGAGCAGTTCTTC. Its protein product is CASSQEASGSSNEQFF.

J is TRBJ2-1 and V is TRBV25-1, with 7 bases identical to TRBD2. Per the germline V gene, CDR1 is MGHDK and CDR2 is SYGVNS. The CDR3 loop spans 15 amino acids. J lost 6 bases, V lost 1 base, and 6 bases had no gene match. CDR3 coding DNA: TGTGCCAGCAGTGAATGGCGGGAGCGGCTCAATGAGCAGTTCTTC. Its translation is CASSEWRERLNEQFF. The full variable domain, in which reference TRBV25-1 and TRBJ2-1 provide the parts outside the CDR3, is EADIYQTPRYLVIGTGKKITLECSQTMGHDKMYWYQQDPGMELHLIHYSYGVNSTEKGDLSSESTVSRIRTEHFPLTLESARPSHTSQYLCASSEWRERLNEQFFGPGTRLTVL.

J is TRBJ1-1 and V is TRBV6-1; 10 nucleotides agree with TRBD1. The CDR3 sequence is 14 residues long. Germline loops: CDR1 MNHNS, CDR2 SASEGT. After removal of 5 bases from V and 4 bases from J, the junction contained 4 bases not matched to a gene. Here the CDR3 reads CASSPGTGVTEAFF. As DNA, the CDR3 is TGTGCCAGCAGTCCCGGGACAGGGGTCACTGAAGCTTTCTTT.